The following is a TCR beta chain sequence with its context. This sample stems from a study of OX40 agonist ivuxolimab in advanced cancers. CDR3 length equals 17 residues. V lost 0 bases and J 2 bases, leaving 15 bases between the germline ends. CDR1 is SGHRS, CDR2 YFSETQ, per germline. Assay: immunoSEQ multiplex PCR; the TCRdb copy retains only in-frame clones and omits some. The table records roughly 64,000 clones, roughly 80% of them present only once. This TCR was recovered from an adult with an advanced solid tumor such as melanoma, head and neck, liver or kidney cancer. Sample: CD4+ or CD8+ T cells sorted from blood, taken in a trial of the OX40 agonist ivuxolimab. The chain employs TRBV5-1 and TRBJ1-5, with D unclear. CDR3 bases: TGCGCCAGCAGCTTGGGCCATTCTTCATCGGGCAATCAGCCCCAGCATTTT. It translates to CASSLGHSSSGNQPQHF.